This T cell receptor (beta chain) stems from a study of T cells in Graves' hyperthyroidism and ophthalmopathy. In patients aged 18 to 65, hyperthyroidism was newly diagnosed, with duration under 2 months. The length of the CDR3 is 16 residues. Losses at the gene ends were 2 bases for V and 5 bases for J; bases not matched to a gene: 11. In germline, CDR1 is SGHRS, CDR2 YFSETQ. Authors of the study amplified TCR beta CDR3 regions from RNA transcripts. HTBI primers were employed in a first-round RT-PCR of the TCR CDR3. TCRdb re-called the multiplex PCR reads through MiXCR, storing one row per CDR3 protein. The sample lists 96,000 or so distinct CDR3 sequences; over 50% were seen once.

The sample taken for sequencing was blood. The receptor was derived from a woman in her thirties or forties with Graves' hyperthyroidism. The chain recombines TRBV5-1 with TRBJ2-7; 9 nucleotides match TRBD1. This CDR3 is CASSFWTGEFQNEQYF. The CDR3 DNA reads as TGCGCCAGCAGCTTTTGGACAGGGGAGTTTCAGAACGAGCAGTACTTC. The full variable domain, in which reference TRBV5-1 and TRBJ2-7 provide the parts outside the CDR3, is KAGVTQTPRYLIKTRGQQVTLSCSPISGHRSVSWYQQTPGQGLQFLFEYFSETQRNKGNFPGRFSGRQFSNSRSEMNVSTLELGDSALYLCASSFWTGEFQNEQYFGPGTRLTVT.